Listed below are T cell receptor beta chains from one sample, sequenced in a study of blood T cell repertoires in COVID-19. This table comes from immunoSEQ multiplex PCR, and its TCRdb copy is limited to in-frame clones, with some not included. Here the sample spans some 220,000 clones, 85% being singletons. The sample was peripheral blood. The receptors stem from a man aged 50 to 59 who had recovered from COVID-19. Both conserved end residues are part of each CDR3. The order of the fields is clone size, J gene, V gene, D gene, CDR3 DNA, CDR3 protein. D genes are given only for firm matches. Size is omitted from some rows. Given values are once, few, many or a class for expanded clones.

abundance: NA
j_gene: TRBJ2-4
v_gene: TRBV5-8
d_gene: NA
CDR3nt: TGTGCCAGCAGCACACTTGGGCTAGCCAAAAACATTCAGTACTTC
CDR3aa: CASSTLGLAKNIQYF

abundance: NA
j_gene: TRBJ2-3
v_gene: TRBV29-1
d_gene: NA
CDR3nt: TGCAGCGTTGGTGGGCCCTACGCTAGCACAGATACGCAGTATTTT
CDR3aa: CSVGGPYASTDTQYF

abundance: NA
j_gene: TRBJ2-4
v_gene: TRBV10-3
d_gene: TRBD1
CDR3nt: TGTGCCATCAGTGAGTCGCTGAAGACAGGGACCAAAAACATTCAGTACTTC
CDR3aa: CAISESLKTGTKNIQYF

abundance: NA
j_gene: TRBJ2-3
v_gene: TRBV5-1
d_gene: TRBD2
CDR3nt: TGCGCCAGCAGCCCCGGACTAGCGGGACGGACAGATACGCAGTATTTT
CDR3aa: CASSPGLAGRTDTQYF

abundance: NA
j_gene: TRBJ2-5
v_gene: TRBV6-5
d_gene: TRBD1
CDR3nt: TGTGCCAGCAGTTACGAACAGGGGGTAGAGACCCAGTACTTC
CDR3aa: CASSYEQGVETQYF

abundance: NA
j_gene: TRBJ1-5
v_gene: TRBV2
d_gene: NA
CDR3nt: TGTGCCAGCAAGAGACAGCGTAGCACCGGTCAGCCCCAGCATTTT
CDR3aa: CASKRQRSTGQPQHF

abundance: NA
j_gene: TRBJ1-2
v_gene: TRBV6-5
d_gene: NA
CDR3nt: TGTGCCAGCCGACAGGTTGTACCTAACTATGGCTACACCTTC
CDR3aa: CASRQVVPNYGYTF

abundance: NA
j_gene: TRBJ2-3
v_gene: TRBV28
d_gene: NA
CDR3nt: TGTGCCAGCAGTTTGGGCAGAAGCACAGATACGCAGTATTTT
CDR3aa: CASSLGRSTDTQYF

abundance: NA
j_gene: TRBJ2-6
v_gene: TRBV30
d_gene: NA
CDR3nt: TGTGCCCTTCACATGCTGGGCACCGGGGCCAACGTCCTGACTTTC
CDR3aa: CALHMLGTGANVLTF

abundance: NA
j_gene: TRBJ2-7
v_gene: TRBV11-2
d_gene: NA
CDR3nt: TGTGCCAGCACCCAATTTGGGGTGAGGGGGTACGAGCAGTACTTC
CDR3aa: CASTQFGVRGYEQYF

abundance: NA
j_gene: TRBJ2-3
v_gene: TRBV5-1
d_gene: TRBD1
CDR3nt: TGCGCCAGCAGCTTGCTCGGACAGGGTACAGATACGCAGTATTTT
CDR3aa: CASSLLGQGTDTQYF

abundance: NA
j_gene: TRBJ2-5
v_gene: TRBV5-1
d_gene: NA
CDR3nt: TGCGCCAGCAGCTTGGAGGGTCTGGGGAGAGAGACCCAGTACTTC
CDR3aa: CASSLEGLGRETQYF

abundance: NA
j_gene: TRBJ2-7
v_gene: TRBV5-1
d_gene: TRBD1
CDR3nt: TGCGCCAGCAGCTGGTTGGCGACAGGGACGGGTGAGCAGTACTTC
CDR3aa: CASSWLATGTGEQYF

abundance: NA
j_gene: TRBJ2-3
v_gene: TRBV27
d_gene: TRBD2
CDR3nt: TGTGCCAGCAGTTGGGGAAGACTAGCGGGAGCTCCCACAGATACGCAGTATTTT
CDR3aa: CASSWGRLAGAPTDTQYF

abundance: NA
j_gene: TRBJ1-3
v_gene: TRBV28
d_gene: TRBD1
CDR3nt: TGTGCCAGCAGTCGGGACAGGGTTTCTGGAAACACCATATATTTT
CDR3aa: CASSRDRVSGNTIYF

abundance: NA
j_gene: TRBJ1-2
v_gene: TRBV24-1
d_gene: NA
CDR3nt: TGTGCCACCAGTAACGGAGGTATGGGCTACACCTTC
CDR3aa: CATSNGGMGYTF

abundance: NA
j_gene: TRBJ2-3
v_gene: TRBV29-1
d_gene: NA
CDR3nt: TGCAGCGCACCAGGCCGGGGTATAACAGATACGCAGTATTTT
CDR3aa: CSAPGRGITDTQYF

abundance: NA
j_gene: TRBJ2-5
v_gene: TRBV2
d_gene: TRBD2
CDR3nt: TGTGCCGGTAGCGGGAGTTTAGGGACCCAGTACTTC
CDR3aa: CAGSGSLGTQYF

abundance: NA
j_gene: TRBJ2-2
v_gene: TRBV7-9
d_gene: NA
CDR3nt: TGTGCCAGCAGCTTTGGGCTCTACACCGGGGAGCTGTTTTTT
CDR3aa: CASSFGLYTGELFF

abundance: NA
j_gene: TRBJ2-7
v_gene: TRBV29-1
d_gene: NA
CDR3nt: TGCAGCGTTGAAGGGAGGAGCGGGCAATCCTACGAGCAGTACTTC
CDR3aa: CSVEGRSGQSYEQYF

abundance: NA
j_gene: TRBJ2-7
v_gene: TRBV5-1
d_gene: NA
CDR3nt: TGCGCCAGCAGCTCCGCGGTCAGCGAGCAGTACTTC
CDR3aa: CASSSAVSEQYF

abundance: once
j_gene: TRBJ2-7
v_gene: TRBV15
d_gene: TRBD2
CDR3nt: TGTGCCACCAGCTTGGGGGAGGGCGGGTACGAGCAGTACTTC
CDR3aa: CATSLGEGGYEQYF

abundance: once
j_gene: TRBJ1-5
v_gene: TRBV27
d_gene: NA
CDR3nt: TGTGCCAGCCACCCCGAAGGGAGTACCAATCAGCCCCAGCATTTT
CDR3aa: CASHPEGSTNQPQHF

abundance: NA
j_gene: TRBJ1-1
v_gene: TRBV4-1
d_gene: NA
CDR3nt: TGCGCCAGCAGCCAAGTGGGAGGGAATAGGAACACTGAAGCTTTCTTT
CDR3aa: CASSQVGGNRNTEAFF

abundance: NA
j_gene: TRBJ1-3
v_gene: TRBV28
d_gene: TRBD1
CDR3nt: TGTGCCAGCACCCGGACAGGTAGCTCTGGAAACACCATATATTTT
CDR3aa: CASTRTGSSGNTIYF

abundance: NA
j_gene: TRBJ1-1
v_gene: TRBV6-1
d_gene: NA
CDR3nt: TGTGCCAGCAGTGAATTCCGTGAAAGAAGCTCTGAAGCTTTCTTT
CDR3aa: CASSEFRERSSEAFF

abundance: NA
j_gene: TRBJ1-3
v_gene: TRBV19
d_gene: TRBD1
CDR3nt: TGTGCCAGTAGTACGTGGACAGGCTCTGGAAACACCATATATTTT
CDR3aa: CASSTWTGSGNTIYF

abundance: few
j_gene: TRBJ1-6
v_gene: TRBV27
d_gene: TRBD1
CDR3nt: TGTGCCAGCAGTTTAACGACAGGGTGGCATTCACCCCTCCACTTT
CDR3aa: CASSLTTGWHSPLHF

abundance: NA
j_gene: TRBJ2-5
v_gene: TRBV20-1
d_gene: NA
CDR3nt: TGCAGTGCCGCCGGTGAGACCCAGTACTTC
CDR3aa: CSAAGETQYF

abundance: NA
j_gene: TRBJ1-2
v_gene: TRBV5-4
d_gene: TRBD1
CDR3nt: TGTGCCAGCAGCTTGGGGGACAGGGTGAACTATGGCTACACCTTC
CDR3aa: CASSLGDRVNYGYTF

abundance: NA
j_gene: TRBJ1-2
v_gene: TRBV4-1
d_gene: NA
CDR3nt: TGCGCCAGCAGCCCCTCCATAGGGACAATCGCGCGCTACACCTTC
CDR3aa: CASSPSIGTIARYTF

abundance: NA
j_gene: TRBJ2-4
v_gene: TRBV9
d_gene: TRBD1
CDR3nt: TGTGCCAGCAGCCCCGGGACAGCTCCTTCCATTCAGTACTTC
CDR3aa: CASSPGTAPSIQYF

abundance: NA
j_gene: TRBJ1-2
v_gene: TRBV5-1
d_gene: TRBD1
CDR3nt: TGCGCCAGCAGCACATACACAGGGGAAGGGGGCTACACCTTC
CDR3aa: CASSTYTGEGGYTF

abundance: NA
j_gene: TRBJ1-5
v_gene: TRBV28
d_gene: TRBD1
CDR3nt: TGTGCCAGCACCTCCGTCCGGGACAGGGAGAATCAGCCCCAGCATTTT
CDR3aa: CASTSVRDRENQPQHF

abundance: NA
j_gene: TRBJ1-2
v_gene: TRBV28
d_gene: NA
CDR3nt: TGTGCCAGCAGTTTTTTTAGGGAGGGGAGCTACACCTTC
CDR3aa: CASSFFREGSYTF

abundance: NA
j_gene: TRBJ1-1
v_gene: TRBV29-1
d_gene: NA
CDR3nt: TGCAGCGTTTGCCGGACTGTGAACACTGAAGCTTTCTTT
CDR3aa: CSVCRTVNTEAFF

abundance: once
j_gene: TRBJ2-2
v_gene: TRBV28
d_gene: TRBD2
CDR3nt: TGTGCCAGCAGGGCCCCCGGGAGGGCCACCGGGGAGCTGTTTTTT
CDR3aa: CASRAPGRATGELFF

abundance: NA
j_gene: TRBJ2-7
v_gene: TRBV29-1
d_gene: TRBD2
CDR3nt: TGCAGCGTTGGAGGACTAGCGGGAGTCTCGATGGGGTACGAGCAGTACTTC
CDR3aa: CSVGGLAGVSMGYEQYF

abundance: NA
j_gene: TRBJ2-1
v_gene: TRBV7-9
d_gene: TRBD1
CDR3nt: TGTGCCAGCAGCTTAGTACAGGGGGTTAATGAGCAGTTCTTC
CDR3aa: CASSLVQGVNEQFF

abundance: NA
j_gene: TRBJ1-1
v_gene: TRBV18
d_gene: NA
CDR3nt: TGTGCCAGCTCACCGACCGGGACACCGAACACTGAAGCTTTCTTT
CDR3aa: CASSPTGTPNTEAFF

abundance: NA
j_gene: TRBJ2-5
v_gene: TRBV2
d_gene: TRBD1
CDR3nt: TGTGCCAGCAGATTGGACAGGGTGGAGACCCAGTACTTC
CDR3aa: CASRLDRVETQYF

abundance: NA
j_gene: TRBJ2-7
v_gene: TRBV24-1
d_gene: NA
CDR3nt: TGTGCCACCAGTGGCGGATCCTACGAGCAGTACTTC
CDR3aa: CATSGGSYEQYF

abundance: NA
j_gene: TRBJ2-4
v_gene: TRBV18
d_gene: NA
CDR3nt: TGTGCCAGCGCACCTCTAGGCGAAGCCAAAAACATTCAGTACTTC
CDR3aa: CASAPLGEAKNIQYF

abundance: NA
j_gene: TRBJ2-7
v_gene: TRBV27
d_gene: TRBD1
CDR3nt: TGTGCCAGCAGTTTGACAGGGAGCTACGAGCAGTACTTC
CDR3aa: CASSLTGSYEQYF

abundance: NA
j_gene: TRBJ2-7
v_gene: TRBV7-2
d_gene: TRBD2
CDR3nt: TGTGCCAGCAGCTTATCAGGACTAGCGGGAGAAGAGCAGTACTTC
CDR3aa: CASSLSGLAGEEQYF

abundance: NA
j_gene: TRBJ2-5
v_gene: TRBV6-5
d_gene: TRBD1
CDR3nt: TGTGCCAGCAGTACGGACAGGGGGAACCAAGAGACCCAGTACTTC
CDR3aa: CASSTDRGNQETQYF

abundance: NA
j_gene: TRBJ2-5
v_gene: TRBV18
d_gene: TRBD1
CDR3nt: TGTGCCAGCTCAGCTGGACAGGGGGCGCTTTCCCAGTACTTC
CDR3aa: CASSAGQGALSQYF

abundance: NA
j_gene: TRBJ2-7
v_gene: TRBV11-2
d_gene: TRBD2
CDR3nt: TGTGCCAGCAGCTTGGTTGCGGCTAGCGGGAGGTACGAGCAGTACTTC
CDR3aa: CASSLVAASGRYEQYF

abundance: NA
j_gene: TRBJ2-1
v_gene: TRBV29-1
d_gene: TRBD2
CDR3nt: TGCAGCCTGCGGGGGGCCTCAGCGGGAGGACCCAATGAGCAGTTCTTC
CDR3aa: CSLRGASAGGPNEQFF

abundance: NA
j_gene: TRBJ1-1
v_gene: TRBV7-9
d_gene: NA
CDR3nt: TGTGCCAGCAGCTTAAGCGCAGTCACTGAAGCTTTCTTT
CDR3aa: CASSLSAVTEAFF

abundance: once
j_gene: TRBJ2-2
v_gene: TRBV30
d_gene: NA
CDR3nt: TGTGCCTGGAGGAGGACAGAATCGAACACCGGGGAGCTGTTTTTT
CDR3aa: CAWRRTESNTGELFF

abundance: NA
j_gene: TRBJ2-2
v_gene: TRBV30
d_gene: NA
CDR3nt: TGTGCCTGGAGGAGATCCGGGGAGCTGTTTTTT
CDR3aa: CAWRRSGELFF

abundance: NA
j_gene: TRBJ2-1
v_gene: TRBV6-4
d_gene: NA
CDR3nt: TGTGCCAGCAGACAATTTGCAAGCGGAAGCTCCTACAATGAGCAGTTCTTC
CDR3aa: CASRQFASGSSYNEQFF

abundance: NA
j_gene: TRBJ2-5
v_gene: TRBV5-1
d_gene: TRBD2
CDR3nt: TGCGCCAGCAGCTTGCTAGGACTAGCGGATCAAGAGACCCAGTACTTC
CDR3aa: CASSLLGLADQETQYF

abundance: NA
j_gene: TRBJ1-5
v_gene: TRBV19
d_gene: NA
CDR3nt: TGTGCCAGTAGTATCAGGACAGTCTATCAGCCCCAGCATTTT
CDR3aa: CASSIRTVYQPQHF

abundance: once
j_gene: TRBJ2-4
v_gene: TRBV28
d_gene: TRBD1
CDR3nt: TGTGCCAGCAGTTTATTTCGAGGGGACAGTGGGGGCATTCAGTACTTC
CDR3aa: CASSLFRGDSGGIQYF

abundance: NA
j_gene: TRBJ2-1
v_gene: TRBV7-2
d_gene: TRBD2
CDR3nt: TGTGCCAGCAGCTCCCCCGGGACTAGGTCCTACAATGAGCAGTTCTTC
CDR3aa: CASSSPGTRSYNEQFF

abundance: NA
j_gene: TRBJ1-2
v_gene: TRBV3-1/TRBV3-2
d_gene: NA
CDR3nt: TGTGCCAGCAGCCGGCTTTCTGCCGCTAGCTATGGCTACACCTTC
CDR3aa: CASSRLSAASYGYTF